The 3 T cell receptor beta chains presented below share a single source sample, sequenced in a study of T cell clones after liver transplantation. TCRdb keeps only in-frame clones here, not all; method: immunoSEQ multiplex PCR. The table records 70,000 to 80,000 clones, more than 90% of them present only once. The sample consisted of CD4+ T cells from blood, taken before liver transplant. Source of these receptors: a human donor who received a liver transplant.

The chain couples TRBV29-1 to TRBJ2-7; TRBD2 aligns across 14 bases. The length of the CDR3 is 13 residues. The J segment lost 5 bases and the V segment lost 3 bases, leaving 0 bases of the junction unmatched. Germline V gene lookup returns CDR1 SQVTM and CDR2 ANQGSEA. CDR3 sequence reads: CSVETSGRDEQYF. CDR3 bases: TGCAGCGTTGAGACTAGCGGGAGGGACGAGCAGTACTTC.

This chain joins TRBV29-1 and TRBJ1-2, with TRBD1 identical over 9 bases. The CDR3 is made up of 12 amino acids. Germline V gene lookup returns CDR1 SQVTM and CDR2 ANQGSEA. After removal of 6 bases from V and 7 bases from J, the junction contained 6 bases not matched to a gene. This chain's CDR3 is CSVAGQGFGYTF. The CDR3, as DNA: TGCAGCGTCGCCGGACAGGGGTTTGGCTACACCTTC.

The rearrangement joins TRBV5-4 to TRBJ2-5, with a possible D match to TRBD2 (5 bases). This CDR3 comprises 15 residues. V was pared by 4 bases and J by 5 bases, with 18 bases between. Germline V gene lookup returns CDR1 SGHNT and CDR2 YYREEE (reference sequence). The CDR3 DNA sequence: TGTGCCAGCAGCGTTTGGGCGGGTGGGCAGGAGACCCAGTACTTC. This encodes CASSVWAGGQETQYF. The whole variable domain, remainder taken from reference TRBV5-4 and TRBJ2-5, is ETGVTQSPTHLIKTRGQQVTLRCSSQSGHNTVSWYQQALGQGPQFIFQYYREEENGRGNFPPRFSGLQFPNYSSELNVNALELDDSALYLCASSVWAGGQETQYFGPGTRLLVL.